The clone carrying this TCR beta chain showed up many times. Its antigen is undetermined. The team produced cDNA through 5'RACE using 10-nucleotide random UMIs. TCRdb analysed the 5' RACE reads with MiXCR anew, one entry per CDR3 protein. The top ten clones hold around 6% of a sample with 90,000 to 100,000 distinct CDR3 sequences, 3.5% to 4% of them seen once. This sample was taken from a study of neurological immune-mediated disorders. Between the trimmed V and J ends, which lost 3 bases and 14 bases, there was a span of 14 bases. Germline V gene data show CDR1 as KGHSH and CDR2 as LQKENI. This CDR3 has 13 residues. Overall study findings and caveats: Levels of TCR clonal expansion peaked in HTLV-1-associated myelopathy and reached their lowest in multiple sclerosis, under those of healthy controls.

This clonotype was obtained from a young woman with multiple sclerosis. Source material: PBMCs. This rearrangement joins TRBV18 to TRBJ1-6; the D gene is possibly TRBD1 (5 bases). In nucleotides, the CDR3 is TGTGCCAGCTCACCTACCGGGACCGATTCCCTCCACTTT. Protein product: CASSPTGTDSLHF.